Listed here is a single TCR beta chain. Per the authors' pipeline: The assay estimated nucleated cells by amplifying reference gene primers. Repertoires were generated with immunoSEQ multiplex PCR, while TCRdb's copy carries only in-frame clones and drops some. D and trimming come from the DNA, and the V and J calls and clone size come from that table. Counted here are 150,000 to 200,000 clones, more than 75% occurring once; the ten biggest clones make up 18%. The data belong to a study of blood T cell repertoires in COVID-19. The overall study: The origin of the acute and convalescent COVID-19 samples was the United States, Italy and Spain. In each case, the material was cDNA or gDNA derived from T cells, B-cell-depleted T cells, or PBMCs.

Patients from Seattle were sampled longitudinally, starting during active infection. From germline, CDR1 is MNHEY and CDR2 SVGAGI. Trimming stripped 0 bases from V and 3 bases from J, with 12 bases between. The CDR3 is 15 residues long. The chain is built from TRBV6-5 and TRBJ2-7; possible D gene TRBD2, 5 bases. Sequencing was performed on peripheral blood. The sequence was collected from a person between 65 and 80 years old with COVID-19, enrolled during active disease. The CDR3 nucleotides are TGTGCCAGCAGTTACTCGAGGGCAAAACACTACGAGCAGTACTTC. Its translation is CASSYSRAKHYEQYF.